This T cell receptor beta chain was sequenced during a study of PD-1 blockade in classical Hodgkin lymphoma. In regard to this clone: Its antigen remains unknown.

Germline V gives CDR1 MNHNY, CDR2 SVGAGI (reference sequence). Trimming shortened V by 8 bases and J by 0 bases, and 17 bases separated the two germline ends. CDR3 size: 16 residues. Every patient had relapsed following autologous stem cell transplantation, and cohorts differed in brentuximab vedotin exposure. The study, taken as a whole, reports: Newly diagnosed patients had baseline TCR diversity that was reportedly lower than that of healthy donors.

Assay: immunoSEQ multiplex PCR; the TCRdb copy retains only in-frame clones and omits some. The sample lists more than 90,000 clones, about four fifths seen once, with approximately 15% in the top ten. The sequence was obtained from a human donor with classical Hodgkin lymphoma. This specimen consisted of peripheral blood mononuclear cells (PBMCs), obtained before the second cycle of nivolumab. The J gene is TRBJ1-3, the V gene TRBV6-6; D call uncertain. The CDR3 DNA reads as TGTGCCAGCCGGGAAGAGGGTTTCGGCTCTGGAAACACCATATATTTT. Translating gives CASREEGFGSGNTIYF.